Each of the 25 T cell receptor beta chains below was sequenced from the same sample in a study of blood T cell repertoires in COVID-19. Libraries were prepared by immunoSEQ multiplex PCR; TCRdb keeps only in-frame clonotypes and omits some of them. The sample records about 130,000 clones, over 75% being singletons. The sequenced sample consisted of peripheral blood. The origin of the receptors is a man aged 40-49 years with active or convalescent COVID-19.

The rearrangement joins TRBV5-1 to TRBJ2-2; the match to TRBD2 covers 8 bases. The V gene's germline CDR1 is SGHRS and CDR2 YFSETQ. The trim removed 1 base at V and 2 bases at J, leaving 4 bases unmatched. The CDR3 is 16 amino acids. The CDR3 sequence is CASSLMSGGNTGELFF. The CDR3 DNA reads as TGCGCCAGCAGCTTGATGAGCGGGGGAAACACCGGGGAGCTGTTTTTT. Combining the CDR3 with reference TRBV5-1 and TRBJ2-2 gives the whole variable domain KAGVTQTPRYLIKTRGQQVTLSCSPISGHRSVSWYQQTPGQGLQFLFEYFSETQRNKGNFPGRFSGRQFSNSRSEMNVSTLELGDSALYLCASSLMSGGNTGELFFGEGSRLTVL.

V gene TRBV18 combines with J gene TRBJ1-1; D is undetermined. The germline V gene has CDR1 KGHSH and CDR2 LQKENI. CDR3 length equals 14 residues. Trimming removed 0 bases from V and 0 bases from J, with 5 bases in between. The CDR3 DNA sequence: TGTGCCAGCTCACCACCAGGAGTGAACACTGAAGCTTTCTTT. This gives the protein CASSPPGVNTEAFF.

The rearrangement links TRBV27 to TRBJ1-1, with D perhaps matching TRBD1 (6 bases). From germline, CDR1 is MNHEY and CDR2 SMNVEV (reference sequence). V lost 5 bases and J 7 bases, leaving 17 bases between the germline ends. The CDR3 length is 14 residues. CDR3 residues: CASSPHITGNEAFF. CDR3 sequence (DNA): TGTGCCAGCAGTCCCCATATTACAGGGAATGAAGCTTTCTTT.

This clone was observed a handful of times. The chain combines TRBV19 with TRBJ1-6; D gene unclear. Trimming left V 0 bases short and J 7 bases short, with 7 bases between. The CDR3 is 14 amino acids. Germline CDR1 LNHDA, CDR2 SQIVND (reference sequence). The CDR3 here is CASSIETGNSPLHF. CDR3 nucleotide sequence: TGTGCCAGTAGTATAGAAACGGGGAATTCACCCCTCCACTTT.

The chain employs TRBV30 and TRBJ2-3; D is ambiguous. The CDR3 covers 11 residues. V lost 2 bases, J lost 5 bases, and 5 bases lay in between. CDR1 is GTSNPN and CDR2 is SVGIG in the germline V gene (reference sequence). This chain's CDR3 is CAWSPKDTQYF. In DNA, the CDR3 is TGTGCCTGGAGTCCCAAAGATACGCAGTATTTT.

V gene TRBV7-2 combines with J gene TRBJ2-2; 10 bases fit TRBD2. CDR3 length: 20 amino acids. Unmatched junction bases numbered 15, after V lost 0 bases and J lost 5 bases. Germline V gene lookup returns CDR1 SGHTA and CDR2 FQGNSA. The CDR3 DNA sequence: TGTGCCAGCAGCTTAGCCAGAAGGGCGGAGCGGGGGGGCCATACCGGGGAGCTGTTTTTT. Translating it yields CASSLARRAERGGHTGELFF.

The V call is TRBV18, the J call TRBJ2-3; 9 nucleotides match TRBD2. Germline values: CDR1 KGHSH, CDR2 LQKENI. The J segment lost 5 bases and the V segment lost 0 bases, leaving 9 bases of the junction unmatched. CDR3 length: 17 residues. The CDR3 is CASSPPVGGGAVDTQYF. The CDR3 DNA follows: TGTGCCAGCTCACCACCGGTTGGCGGGGGGGCGGTAGATACGCAGTATTTT.

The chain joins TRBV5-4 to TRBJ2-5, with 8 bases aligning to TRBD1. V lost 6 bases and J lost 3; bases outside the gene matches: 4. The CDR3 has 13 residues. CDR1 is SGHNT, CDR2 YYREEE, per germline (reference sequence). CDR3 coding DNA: TGTGCCAGCACGACAGGGGCAGAAGAGACCCAGTACTTC. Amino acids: CASTTGAEETQYF.

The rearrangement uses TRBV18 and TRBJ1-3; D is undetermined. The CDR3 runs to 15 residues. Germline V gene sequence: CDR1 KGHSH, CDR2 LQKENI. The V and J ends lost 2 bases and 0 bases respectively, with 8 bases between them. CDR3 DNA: TGTGCCAGCTCACCAACGGTCCTCTCTGGAAACACCATATATTTT. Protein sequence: CASSPTVLSGNTIYF.

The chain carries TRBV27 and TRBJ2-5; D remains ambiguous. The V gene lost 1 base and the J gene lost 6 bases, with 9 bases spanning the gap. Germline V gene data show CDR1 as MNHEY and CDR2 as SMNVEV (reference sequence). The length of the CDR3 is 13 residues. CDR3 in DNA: TGTGCCAGCAGTTTATTCGGCGGAAAGACCCAGTACTTC. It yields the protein CASSLFGGKTQYF.

CDR3: CASSLNFGTEAFF. CDR3 coding DNA: TGTGCCAGCAGTTTAAACTTTGGCACTGAAGCTTTCTTT. This chain joins TRBV12-3 or TRBV12-4 and TRBJ1-1; D is uncertain. The CDR3 has 13 amino acids. V shed 2 bases and J shed 4 bases, with 8 bases lying between them.

DNA of the CDR3: TGTGCCAGCAGTTTGTCACTAGCGGGGGGGCAATACGAGCAGTACTTC. Its protein is CASSLSLAGGQYEQYF. The chain links TRBV28 to TRBJ2-7; 13 bases are a match to TRBD2. The germline V gene has CDR1 MDHEN and CDR2 SYDVKM. Unmatched junction bases numbered 6, after V lost 3 bases and J lost 4 bases. CDR3 length: 16 amino acids.

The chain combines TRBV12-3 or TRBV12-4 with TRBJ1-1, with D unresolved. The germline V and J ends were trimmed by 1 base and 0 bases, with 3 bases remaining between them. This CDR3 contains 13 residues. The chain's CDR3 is CASSLGVNTEAFF. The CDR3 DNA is TGTGCCAGCAGTTTAGGAGTGAACACTGAAGCTTTCTTT.

Here the CDR3 DNA reads TGTGCCAGTAGTATATCTAGCGGGGGGGGAAGTGAGCAGTTCTTC. Its protein product is CASSISSGGGSEQFF. This chain joins TRBV19 and TRBJ2-1, with TRBD2 identical over 12 bases. CDR3 length: 15 residues. The ends lost 2 bases at V and 9 bases at J; junction bases unmatched: 5. Per the germline V gene, CDR1 is LNHDA and CDR2 is SQIVND (reference sequence).

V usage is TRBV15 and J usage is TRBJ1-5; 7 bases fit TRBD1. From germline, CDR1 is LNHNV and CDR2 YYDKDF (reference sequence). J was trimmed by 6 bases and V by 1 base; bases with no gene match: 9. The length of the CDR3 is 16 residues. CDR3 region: CATSRVGRGDGQPQHF. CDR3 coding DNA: TGTGCCACCAGCAGAGTGGGCAGGGGGGACGGTCAGCCCCAGCATTTT. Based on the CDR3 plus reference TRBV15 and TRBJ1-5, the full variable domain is DAMVIQNPRYQVTQFGKPVTLSCSQTLNHNVMYWYQQKSSQAPKLLFHYYDKDFNNEADTPDNFQSRRPNTSFCFLDIRSPGLGDTAMYLCATSRVGRGDGQPQHFGDGTRLSIL.

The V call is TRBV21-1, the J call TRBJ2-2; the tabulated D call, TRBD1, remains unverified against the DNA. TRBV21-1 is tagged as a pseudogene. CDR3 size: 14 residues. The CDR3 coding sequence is TGTGCCAGCAGCAAAGTCAGGGGTACCGGGGAGCTGTTTTTT. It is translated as CASSKVRGTGELFF.

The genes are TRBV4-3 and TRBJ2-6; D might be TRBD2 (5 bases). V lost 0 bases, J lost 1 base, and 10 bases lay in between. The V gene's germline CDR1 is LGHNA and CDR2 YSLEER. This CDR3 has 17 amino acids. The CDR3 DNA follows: TGCGCCAGCAGCCAAGATCTGAGGACTTCTGGGGCCAACGTCCTGACTTTC. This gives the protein CASSQDLRTSGANVLTF.

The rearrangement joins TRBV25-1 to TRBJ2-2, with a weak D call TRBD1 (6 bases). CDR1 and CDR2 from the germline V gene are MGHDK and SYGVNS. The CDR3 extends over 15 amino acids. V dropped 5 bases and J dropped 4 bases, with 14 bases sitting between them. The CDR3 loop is CASSPRTVSTGELFF. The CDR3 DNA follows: TGTGCCAGCAGTCCGCGGACAGTTAGCACCGGGGAGCTGTTTTTT. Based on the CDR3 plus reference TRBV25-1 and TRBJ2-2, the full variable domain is EADIYQTPRYLVIGTGKKITLECSQTMGHDKMYWYQQDPGMELHLIHYSYGVNSTEKGDLSSESTVSRIRTEHFPLTLESARPSHTSQYLCASSPRTVSTGELFFGEGSRLTVL.

The CDR3 protein is CASSVQGANTEAFF. CDR3 nucleotides: TGTGCCAGCTCAGTACAGGGGGCGAACACTGAAGCTTTCTTT. V and J are TRBV18 and TRBJ1-1, with 9 bases fitting TRBD1. V was clipped by 5 bases and J by 1 base; unmatched bases: 2. The CDR3 contains 14 residues. Germline V gene lookup returns CDR1 KGHSH and CDR2 LQKENI.

The CDR3 DNA sequence: TGCAGCGTTCAAGGGGACAGCCACTATGGCTACACCTTC. As protein: CSVQGDSHYGYTF. The chain combines TRBV29-1 with TRBJ1-2; 7 positions match TRBD1. The CDR3 is 13 amino acids. Looked up from germline, CDR1 is SQVTM and CDR2 is ANQGSEA. The J segment lost 3 bases and the V segment lost 5 bases, leaving 6 bases of the junction unmatched.

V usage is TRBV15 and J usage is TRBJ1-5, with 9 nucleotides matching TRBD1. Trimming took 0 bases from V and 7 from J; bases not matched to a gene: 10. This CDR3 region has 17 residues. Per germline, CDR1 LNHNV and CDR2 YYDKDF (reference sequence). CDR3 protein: CATSRDRQGGGGQPQHF. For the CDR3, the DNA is TGTGCCACCAGCAGAGACCGACAGGGGGGAGGAGGACAGCCCCAGCATTTT.

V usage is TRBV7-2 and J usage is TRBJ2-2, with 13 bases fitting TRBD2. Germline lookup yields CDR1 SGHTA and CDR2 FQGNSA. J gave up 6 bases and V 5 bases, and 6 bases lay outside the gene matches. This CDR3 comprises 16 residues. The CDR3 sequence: CASSLTSGGASGELFF. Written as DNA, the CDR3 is TGTGCCAGCAGCCTTACTAGCGGGGGGGCCTCCGGGGAGCTGTTTTTT.

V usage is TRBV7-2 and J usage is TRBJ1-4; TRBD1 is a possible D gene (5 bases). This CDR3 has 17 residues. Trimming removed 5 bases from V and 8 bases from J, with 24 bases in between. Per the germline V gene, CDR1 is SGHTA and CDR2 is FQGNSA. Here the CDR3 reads CASSPVRIQGSQEKLFF. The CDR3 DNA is TGTGCCAGCAGCCCGGTCCGAATTCAGGGTAGCCAGGAAAAACTGTTTTTT.

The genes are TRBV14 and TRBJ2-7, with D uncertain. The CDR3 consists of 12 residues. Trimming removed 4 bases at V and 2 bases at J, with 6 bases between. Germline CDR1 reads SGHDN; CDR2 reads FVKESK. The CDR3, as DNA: TGTGCCAGCAGCCTATTCCCCTACGAGCAGTACTTC. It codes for CASSLFPYEQYF.

CDR3 sequence reads: CASSIVGDRETQYF. CDR3 DNA: TGTGCCAGTAGTATAGTAGGGGACAGAGAGACCCAGTACTTC. The chain has TRBV19 and TRBJ2-5; 7 bases agree with TRBD1. V dropped 1 base and J dropped 4; count of bases not matched to a gene: 3. The CDR3 has 14 amino acids. From germline, CDR1 is LNHDA and CDR2 SQIVND (reference sequence).